The T cell receptor (beta chain) under discussion was sequenced for a study of blood T cells in healthy people across ages (dated by TCRdb to the mid-2010s). For the study in its entirety: Template switching captured roughly one uniquely barcoded TCR beta cDNA molecule per two T cells in model experiments. To track age-related changes in TCR beta repertoire diversity, the study relied on deep sequencing normalized with unique cDNA molecular identifiers. The study analyzed two additional independent replicas of 1 million unique cDNA reads from the same blood draw for two donors, one aged 18 to 30 and one aged 80 or older. Four age groups were formed from the donors: young (average 16 years), middle-aged (around 37), aged (roughly 58) and long-lived (less than 85). To avoid experimental bias, donors of different ages were distributed randomly across sequencing lanes.

The method was 5' RACE. The instrument given in TCRdb is Illumina HiSeq 2500. The second PCR ran for about 6 to 12 cycles and used a J-beta primer mix along with a sample-barcoded 5' primer. A template-switch 5' adaptor carrying 12 random nucleotides introduced a unique molecular identifier onto each TCR beta cDNA molecule. Each sample yielded at least 3 million CDR3-containing paired-end reads. The Mint cDNA synthesis kit, primed by a TRBC-specific oligonucleotide, was used to synthesize first-strand cDNA from all RNA. Following uracil-DNA glycosylase treatment, a first 18-cycle PCR with universal primers M1SS and BC2_uni_R was performed on all cDNA. The authors processed their data as follows. For normalization, 1 million high-quality reads were randomly selected from each sample, with every read carrying a distinct molecular identifier. Instead of being binned into consensus sequences, reads that shared molecular identifiers were thrown out. MiTCR, run with a Q25 quality threshold and the strictest error-elimination algorithm, handled CDR3 identification, clonotype clustering and error correction. A nonparametric unseen species model with Euler transformation was used to estimate lower-bound total TCR beta diversity. TCRdb cleaned the public reads at Q25 with fastp, built clones with MiXCR and kept in-frame beta chains. Here each entry gathers all rows of one CDR3 protein and keeps the most common genes and DNA. These V and J calls are TCRdb output, not the study's own analysis. Present in this sample are fewer than 900,000 distinct CDR3 sequences, roughly two fifths of which were seen just once. The top ten hold 20% to 25% of the sample.

This clonotype was observed a few times. Its binding antigen is unknown. The sample holds no much larger clone one base away, and base qualities are not on file. The 39 donors, aged about 6 to 90 years, were systemically healthy Caucasian individuals from Russia. Each donor gave around 9.9 milliliters of peripheral blood, collected into EDTA-treated Vacutainer tubes. Ficoll-Paque density-gradient centrifugation was used to isolate PBMCs, with at least 6.5 million per sample. Trizol reagent was used to extract total RNA from PBMCs, with at least 6 micrograms per sample. For every donor, an aliquot of PBMCs went through flow cytometry to measure the percentages of naive CD45RAhigh/CD27high T cells. Trimming takes 3 bases off V and 2 bases off J; junction bases not matched to a gene: 6. The CDR3 runs 16 residues from the cysteine to the phenylalanine. Only the CDR3 part of the read is kept: 48 bases, read in frame from the first base. The germline V gene supplies CDR1 MRHNA and CDR2 SNTAGT.

Summary of the overall study and its limitations: Observed TCR beta diversity per million T cells fell roughly linearly with age, and a significant reduction was already apparent by age about 43. Observed TCR beta diversity correlated strongly with the percentage of naive T cells measured by flow cytometry. Bulk unsorted PBMC profiling prevented conclusive comparison of naive and antigen-experienced compartments. Because the CMV infection status of the donors was unknown, age-related changes in expanded clonotypes may potentially have been confounded. Compared with the aged group, more naive CD4+ T cells, fewer expanded clones and increased TCR diversity were shown by the long-lived group, suggesting age selection. Total diversity estimates from one million sequenced T cells were considered lower bounds and underestimates.

This TCR was sampled from a woman aged 60-75 years in good health. Sequencing used blood. Recombination joined TRBV6-4 with TRBJ2-1; TRBD2 agrees with 8 junctional bases. CDR3 reads: CASSEGSGTTYNEQFF. The nucleotide sequence reads TGTGCCAGCAGTGAGGGTAGCGGGACTACCTACAATGAGCAGTTCTTC.